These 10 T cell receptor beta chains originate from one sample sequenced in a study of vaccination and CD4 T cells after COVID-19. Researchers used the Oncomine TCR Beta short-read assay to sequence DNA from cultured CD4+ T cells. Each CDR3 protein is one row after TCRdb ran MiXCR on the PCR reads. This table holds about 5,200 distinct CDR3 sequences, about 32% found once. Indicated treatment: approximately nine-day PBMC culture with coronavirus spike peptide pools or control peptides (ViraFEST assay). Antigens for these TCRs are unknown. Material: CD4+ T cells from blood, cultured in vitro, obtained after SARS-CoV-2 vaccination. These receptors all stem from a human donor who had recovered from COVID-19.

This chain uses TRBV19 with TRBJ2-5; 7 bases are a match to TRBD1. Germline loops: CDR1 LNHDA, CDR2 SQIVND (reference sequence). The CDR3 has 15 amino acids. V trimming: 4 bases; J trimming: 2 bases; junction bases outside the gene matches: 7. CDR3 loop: CASSTRTGLQETQYF. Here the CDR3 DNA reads TGTGCCAGTAGTACCAGGACAGGCCTGCAAGAGACCCAGTACTTC.

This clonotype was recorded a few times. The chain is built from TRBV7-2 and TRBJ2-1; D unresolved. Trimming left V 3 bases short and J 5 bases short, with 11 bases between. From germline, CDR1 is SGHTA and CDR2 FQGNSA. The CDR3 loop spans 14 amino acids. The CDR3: CASSFPGGDNEQFF. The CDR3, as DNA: TGTGCCAGCAGCTTTCCAGGCGGAGACAATGAGCAGTTCTTC.

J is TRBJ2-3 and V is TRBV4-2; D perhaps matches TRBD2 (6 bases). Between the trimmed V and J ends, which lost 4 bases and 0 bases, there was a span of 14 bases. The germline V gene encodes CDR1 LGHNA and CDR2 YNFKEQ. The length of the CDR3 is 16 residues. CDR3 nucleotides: TGTGCCAGCAGCCCCCGAGGCGGGGTTAGCACAGATACGCAGTATTTT. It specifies CASSPRGGVSTDTQYF.

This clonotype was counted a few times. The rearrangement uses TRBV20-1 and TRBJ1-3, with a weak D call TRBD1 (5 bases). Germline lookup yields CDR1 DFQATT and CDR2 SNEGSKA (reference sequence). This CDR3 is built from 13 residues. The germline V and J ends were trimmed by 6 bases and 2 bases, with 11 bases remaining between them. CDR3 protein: CSAAWGAGNTIYF. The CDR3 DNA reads TGCAGTGCCGCCTGGGGGGCTGGAAACACCATATATTTT.

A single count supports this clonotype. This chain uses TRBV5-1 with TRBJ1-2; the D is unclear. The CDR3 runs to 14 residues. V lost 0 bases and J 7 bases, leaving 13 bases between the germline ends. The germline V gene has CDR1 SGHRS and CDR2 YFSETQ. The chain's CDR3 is CASSLDTSKSGYTF. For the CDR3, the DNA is TGCGCCAGCAGCTTGGACACCAGCAAGAGTGGCTACACCTTC. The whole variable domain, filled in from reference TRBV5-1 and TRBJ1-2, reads KAGVTQTPRYLIKTRGQQVTLSCSPISGHRSVSWYQQTPGQGLQFLFEYFSETQRNKGNFPGRFSGRQFSNSRSEMNVSTLELGDSALYLCASSLDTSKSGYTFGSGTRLTVV.

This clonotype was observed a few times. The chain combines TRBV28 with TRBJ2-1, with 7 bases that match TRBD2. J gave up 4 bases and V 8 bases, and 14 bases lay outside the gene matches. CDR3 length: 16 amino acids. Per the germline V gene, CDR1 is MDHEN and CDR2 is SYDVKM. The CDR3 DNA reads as TGTGCCAGCCCCCCACCGGGACGGGAGGAGTACAATGAGCAGTTCTTC. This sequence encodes CASPPPGREEYNEQFF.

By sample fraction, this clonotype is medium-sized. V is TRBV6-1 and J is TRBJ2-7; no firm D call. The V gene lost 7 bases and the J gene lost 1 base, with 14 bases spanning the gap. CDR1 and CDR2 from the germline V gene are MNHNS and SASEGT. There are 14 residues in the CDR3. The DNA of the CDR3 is TGTGCCAGCACCCCCCGGCCGAGGTCCTACGAGCAGTACTTC. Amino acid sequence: CASTPRPRSYEQYF.

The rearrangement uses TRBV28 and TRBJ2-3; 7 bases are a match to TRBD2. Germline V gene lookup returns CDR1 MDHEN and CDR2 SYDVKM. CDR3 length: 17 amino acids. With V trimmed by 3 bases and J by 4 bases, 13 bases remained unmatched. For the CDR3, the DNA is TGTGCCAGCAGTTTGCCCGAAGGGAGGGGACTCGCAGATACGCAGTATTTT. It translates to CASSLPEGRGLADTQYF.

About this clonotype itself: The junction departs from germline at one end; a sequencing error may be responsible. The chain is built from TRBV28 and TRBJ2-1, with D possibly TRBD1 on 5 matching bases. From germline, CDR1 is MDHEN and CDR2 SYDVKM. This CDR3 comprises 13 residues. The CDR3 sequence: CDSSLSGYNEQFF. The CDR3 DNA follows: TGTGACAGCAGTTTATCAGGGTACAATGAGCAGTTCTTC.

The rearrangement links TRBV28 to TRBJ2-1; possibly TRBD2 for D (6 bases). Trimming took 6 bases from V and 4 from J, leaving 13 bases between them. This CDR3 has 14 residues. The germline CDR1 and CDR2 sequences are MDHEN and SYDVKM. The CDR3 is CASSVGTVYNEQFF. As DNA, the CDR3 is TGTGCCAGCAGCGTTGGGACTGTTTACAATGAGCAGTTCTTC.